The 18 T cell receptor beta chains given below trace back to one sample, sequenced in a study of CD8 T cells in Susac syndrome. An amount of RNA that ranged from roughly 0.5 to 1 ug was reverse transcribed with random hexamers. TCRdb ran MiXCR on the immunoSEQ multiplex PCR reads and lists one entry per CDR3 protein. The sample holds around 190,000 distinct CDR3 sequences, roughly 94% seen once. Sequenced sample: CD4+ T cells from PBMCs. Receptor source: a human donor with Susac syndrome.

This chain joins TRBV3-1 and TRBJ2-3; D might be TRBD2 (7 bases). V lost 4 bases, J lost 5 bases, and 10 bases lay in between. Germline lookup yields CDR1 LGHDT and CDR2 YNNKEL (reference sequence). There are 13 residues in the CDR3. The chain's CDR3 is CASSRGGEDTQYF. The CDR3, as DNA: TGTGCCAGCAGCCGAGGGGGGGAAGATACGCAGTATTTT.

The chain has TRBV5-1 and TRBJ1-2; the match to TRBD1 covers 9 bases. The trim removed 4 bases at V and 6 bases at J, leaving 4 bases unmatched. There are 13 residues in the CDR3. Germline V gene sequence: CDR1 SGHRS, CDR2 YFSETQ. The CDR3 region has the DNA TGCGCCAGCAGCACACAGGGGGCGGATGGCTACACCTTC. It encodes CASSTQGADGYTF.

The rearrangement joins TRBV9 to TRBJ2-1, with no clear D. Trimming removed 0 bases at V and 0 bases at J, with 7 bases between. Germline-derived CDR1 and CDR2 are SGDLS and YYNGEE. The CDR3 extends over 15 amino acids. The CDR3 is CASSVAPSSYNEQFF. CDR3 sequence (DNA): TGTGCCAGCAGCGTAGCCCCGAGCTCCTACAATGAGCAGTTCTTC.

This clonotype was detected once. The V gene is TRBV10-1, the J gene TRBJ2-3; 7 bases agree with TRBD1. CDR3 size: 17 residues. V gave up 1 base and J gave up 5 bases; unmatched junction bases: 12. The germline V gene encodes CDR1 WNHNN and CDR2 SYGVQD (reference sequence). CDR3 DNA sequence: TGCGCCAGCAGTGAGTTAGCTGAGGGGGCGCGAAGAGATACGCAGTATTTT. Protein product: CASSELAEGARRDTQYF.

The rearrangement links TRBV29-1 to TRBJ1-1; possible D gene TRBD1, 5 bases. Germline CDR1 is SQVTM and CDR2 is ANQGSEA. CDR3 length equals 13 residues. With 6 bases removed from V and 5 bases from J, the gap between germline ends came to 16 bases. The CDR3 DNA reads as TGCAGCGTGCGGGACGACTATAGGACTGAAGCTTTCTTT. Protein product: CSVRDDYRTEAFF. The full variable domain, with the rest looked up from reference TRBV29-1 and TRBJ1-1, is SAVISQKPSRDICQRGTSLTIQCQVDSQVTMMFWYRQQPGQSLTLIATANQGSEATYESGFVIDKFPISRPNLTFSTLTVSNMSPEDSSIYLCSVRDDYRTEAFFGQGTRLTVV.

This CDR3 reads CSAGTSPKSTDTQYF. In nucleotides, the CDR3 is TGCAGTGCCGGGACTAGCCCAAAAAGCACAGATACGCAGTATTTT. The chain links TRBV20-1 to TRBJ2-3, with 9 nucleotides matching TRBD2. The CDR3 sequence is 15 residues long. The V gene's germline CDR1 is DFQATT and CDR2 SNEGSKA (reference sequence). With 6 bases clipped from V and 0 bases from J, the junction kept 7 bases outside the gene matches.

This rearrangement joins TRBV20-1 to TRBJ1-2; the D gene is possibly TRBD1 (5 bases). CDR3 length: 16 amino acids. The V gene's germline CDR1 is DFQATT and CDR2 SNEGSKA (reference sequence). V lost 1 base to trimming and J lost 0 bases, with 15 bases between them. In DNA, the CDR3 is TGCAGTGCTAGAGGGGGGGTCTTGACAACTAACTATGGCTACACCTTC. This gives the protein CSARGGVLTTNYGYTF.

A note on this clonotype: The junction and the germline gene differ at one end; a read error may be behind it. Here the CDR3 reads CASSQSPPRDF. The CDR3 DNA is TGTGCCAGCAGCCAATCTCCTCCTCGGGACTTC. The chain links TRBV3-1 to TRBJ2-7; D unresolved. Per the germline V gene, CDR1 is LGHDT and CDR2 is YNNKEL (reference sequence). The CDR3 totals 11 residues.

The chain combines TRBV12-5 with TRBJ2-5, with unresolved D. Germline V CDR1 and CDR2: LGHNT, FRNRAP. Trimming took 2 bases from V and 5 from J, leaving 9 bases between them. This CDR3 spans 13 amino acids. The CDR3 DNA is TGTGCTAGTGGTTTGAGTGGGGTGGAGACCCAGTACTTC. This sequence encodes CASGLSGVETQYF.

The chain joins TRBV7-9 to TRBJ1-1, with 7 bases lining up with TRBD1. Losses at the gene ends were 8 bases for V and 1 base for J; bases not matched to a gene: 7. There are 14 residues in the CDR3. Germline V gives CDR1 SEHNR, CDR2 FQNEAQ (reference sequence). CDR3 in amino acids: CASRAGTANTEAFF. CDR3 sequence (DNA): TGTGCCAGCCGTGCCGGGACAGCGAACACTGAAGCTTTCTTT.

Written as DNA, the CDR3 is TGTGCCAGCAGCACGGACAGCCAAACCTACGAGCAGTACTTC. It translates to CASSTDSQTYEQYF. The J gene is TRBJ2-7, the V gene TRBV5-4; maybe TRBD1 (6 bases). Deletions cut 4 bases from V and 2 bases from J, with 13 bases between. The CDR3 runs to 14 residues. Germline-derived CDR1 and CDR2 are SGHNT and YYREEE (reference sequence).

The gene calls are TRBV7-3 and TRBJ1-2; D perhaps matches TRBD1 (5 bases). V lost 5 bases to trimming and J lost 3 bases, with 13 bases between them. CDR1 and CDR2 (germline): SGHTA, FQGTGA. The CDR3 has 14 amino acids. This CDR3 is CASSPGTGYYGYTF. The CDR3 DNA sequence: TGTGCCAGCAGCCCCGGGACGGGGTACTATGGCTACACCTTC.

This chain uses TRBV9 with TRBJ2-5; D may correspond to TRBD1 or TRBD2 (5 bases each). The CDR3 runs to 14 residues. Germline V gives CDR1 SGDLS, CDR2 YYNGEE. V shed 0 bases and J shed 1 base, with 7 bases lying between them. CDR3 protein: CASSVGGTQETQYF. CDR3 DNA: TGTGCCAGCAGCGTAGGGGGGACCCAAGAGACCCAGTACTTC.

This rearrangement joins TRBV7-2 to TRBJ1-3; D call uncertain. Looked up from germline, CDR1 is SGHTA and CDR2 is FQGNSA. Trimming took off 5 bases at V and 7 bases at J, with 15 bases between the two ends. The CDR3 runs to 14 residues. The CDR3 region has the DNA TGTGCCAGCAGCCGGACCTGGAAGGAGAACACCATATATTTT. Amino acids: CASSRTWKENTIYF.

This chain joins TRBV6-5 and TRBJ2-7, with 8 positions matching TRBD2. This CDR3 is 16 amino acids long. Trimming cost V 0 bases and J 4 bases; bases outside gene matches: 8. From germline, CDR1 is MNHEY and CDR2 SVGAGI. The CDR3 here is CASSYSGRGVFYEQYF. The CDR3 region has the DNA TGTGCCAGCAGTTACTCCGGGCGGGGGGTCTTTTACGAGCAGTACTTC.

V and J are TRBV7-9 and TRBJ2-7, with D possibly being TRBD1 (6 bases). The germline gives CDR1 SEHNR, CDR2 FQNEAQ (reference sequence). Trimming cost V 8 bases and J 0 bases, with 14 bases left between them. The CDR3 is 14 amino acids. CDR3 sequence (DNA): TGTGCCAGCCGACAGGCTGCAACCTCCTACGAGCAGTACTTC. This encodes CASRQAATSYEQYF.

This clonotype was counted a single time. V and J are TRBV30 and TRBJ1-5, with 7 bases aligning to TRBD1. J lost 4 bases, V lost 1 base, and 1 base had no gene match. Germline-derived CDR1 and CDR2 are GTSNPN and SVGIG (reference sequence). This CDR3 is built from 13 residues. For the CDR3, the DNA is TGTGCCTGGAGTGGCAGGGGGAATCAGCCCCAGCATTTT. Its translation is CAWSGRGNQPQHF.

The V gene is TRBV4-3, the J gene TRBJ2-4; 9 bases agree with TRBD1. Germline CDR1 LGHNA, CDR2 YSLEER. Germline trimming cut 4 bases from V and 8 bases from J; bases unmatched to any gene: 9. This CDR3 is 15 amino acids long. CDR3: CASSPDRGKGDIQYF. DNA of the CDR3: TGCGCCAGCAGCCCCGACAGGGGGAAGGGGGACATTCAGTACTTC.